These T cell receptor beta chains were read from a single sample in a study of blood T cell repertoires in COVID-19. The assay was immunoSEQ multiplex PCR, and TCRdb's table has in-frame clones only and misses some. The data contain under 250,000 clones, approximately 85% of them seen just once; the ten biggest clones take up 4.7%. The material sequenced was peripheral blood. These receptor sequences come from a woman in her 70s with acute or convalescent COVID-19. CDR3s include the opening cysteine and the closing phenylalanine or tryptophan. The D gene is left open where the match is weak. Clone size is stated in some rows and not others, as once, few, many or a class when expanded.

TGTGCCAGCAGCTTTAGGGGGAGGGATTCCAATCAGCCCCAGCATTTT,CASSFRGRDSNQPQHF,TRBV7-8,NA,TRBJ1-5,NA
TGCGCCAGCAGCCGATGGACAGGGAAAGACACCGGGGAGCTGTTTTTT,CASSRWTGKDTGELFF,TRBV5-1,NA,TRBJ2-2,TRBD1
TGTGCCACCAGCAGAGAGGCAGGGGTAGGGGGAAACACCATATATTTT,CATSREAGVGGNTIYF,TRBV15,NA,TRBJ1-3,NA
TGCGCCAGCTCCGGGAGGGGACAGGGAGTCTACGAGCAGTACTTC,CASSGRGQGVYEQYF,TRBV4-1,many,TRBJ2-7,NA
TGTGCCAGCTCACCTGACAGACAGGGATCCGCCGGGGCCAACGTCCTGACTTTC,CASSPDRQGSAGANVLTF,TRBV18,NA,TRBJ2-6,TRBD1
TGTGCCAGTAGGACATTGGGGCAGGGGTTCGCTGAAGCTTTCTTT,CASRTLGQGFAEAFF,TRBV19,NA,TRBJ1-1,NA
TGTGCCAGCAGCCGCACCGGACAGTATTTCGCCGACGAGCAGTACTTC,CASSRTGQYFADEQYF,TRBV4-2,NA,TRBJ2-7,NA
TGTGCCAGCAGCTTAGTCCTTTCTAATTCACCCCTCCACTTT,CASSLVLSNSPLHF,TRBV7-2,NA,TRBJ1-6,NA
TGTGCCAGCAAGGGGGGGGAAGGGACAGGCAACACTGAAGCTTTCTTT,CASKGGEGTGNTEAFF,TRBV25-1,NA,TRBJ1-1,TRBD1
TGTGCCAGCAGGCCCCTAGGGGGGGTTTCCTACGAGCAGTACTTC,CASRPLGGVSYEQYF,TRBV6-5,NA,TRBJ2-7,NA
TGTGCCAGCACCACTTCGGGGGGGCACTACGAGCAGTACTTC,CASTTSGGHYEQYF,TRBV28,NA,TRBJ2-7,TRBD2
TGTGCCAGCAGCCCTCGGACAGGGTTCAGCGAGCAGTACTTC,CASSPRTGFSEQYF,TRBV7-2,NA,TRBJ2-7,TRBD1
TGCAGCGTTGAAGATGGGCTAGCGGGGTACAATGAGCAGTTCTTC,CSVEDGLAGYNEQFF,TRBV29-1,NA,TRBJ2-1,TRBD2
TGTGCCAGCTCCCCGGGACAAATTTCACCCCTCCACTTT,CASSPGQISPLHF,TRBV27,NA,TRBJ1-6,NA
TGTGCCAGCAGGCCGGGACAGCTTGCGCAGTATTTT,CASRPGQLAQYF,TRBV25-1,NA,TRBJ2-3,TRBD1
TGCGCCAGCAGCCCAGGCCTGTGGCAGGGGTCGGACAAACTGTTTTTT,CASSPGLWQGSDKLFF,TRBV4-3,NA,TRBJ1-4,NA
TGCAGTGCAAGTACAGGGATTCTTTACAATGAGCAGTTCTTC,CSASTGILYNEQFF,TRBV20-1,NA,TRBJ2-1,NA